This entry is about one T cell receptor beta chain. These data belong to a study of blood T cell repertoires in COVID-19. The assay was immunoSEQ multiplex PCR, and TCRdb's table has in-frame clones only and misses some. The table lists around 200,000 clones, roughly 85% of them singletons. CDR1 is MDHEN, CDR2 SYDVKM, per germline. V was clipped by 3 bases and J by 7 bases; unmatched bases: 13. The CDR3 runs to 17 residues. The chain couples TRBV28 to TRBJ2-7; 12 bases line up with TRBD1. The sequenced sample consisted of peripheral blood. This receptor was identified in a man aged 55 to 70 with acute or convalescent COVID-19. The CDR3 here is CASSFSPGTGGIVEQYF. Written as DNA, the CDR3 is TGTGCCAGCAGTTTTTCGCCCGGGACAGGGGGCATTGTTGAGCAGTACTTC.